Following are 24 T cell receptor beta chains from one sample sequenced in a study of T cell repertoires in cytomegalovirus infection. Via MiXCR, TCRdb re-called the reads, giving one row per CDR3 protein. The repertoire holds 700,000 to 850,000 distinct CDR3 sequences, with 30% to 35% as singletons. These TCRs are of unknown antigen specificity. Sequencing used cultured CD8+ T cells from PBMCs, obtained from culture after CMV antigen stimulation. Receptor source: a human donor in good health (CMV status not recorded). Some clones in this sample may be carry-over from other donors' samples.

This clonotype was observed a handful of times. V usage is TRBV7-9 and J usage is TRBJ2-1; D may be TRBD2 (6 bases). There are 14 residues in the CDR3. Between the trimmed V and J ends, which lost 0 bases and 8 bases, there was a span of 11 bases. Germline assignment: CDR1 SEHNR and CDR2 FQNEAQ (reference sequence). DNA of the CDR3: TGTGCCAGCAGCTTAGCACGGACGGGGGATGAGCAGTTCTTC. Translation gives CASSLARTGDEQFF.

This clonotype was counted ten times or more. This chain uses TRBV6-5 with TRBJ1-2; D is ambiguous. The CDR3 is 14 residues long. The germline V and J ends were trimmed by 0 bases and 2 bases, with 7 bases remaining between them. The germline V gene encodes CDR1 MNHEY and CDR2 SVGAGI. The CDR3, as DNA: TGTGCCAGCAGTTACTCCGCTCCAAACTATGGCTACACCTTC. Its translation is CASSYSAPNYGYTF.

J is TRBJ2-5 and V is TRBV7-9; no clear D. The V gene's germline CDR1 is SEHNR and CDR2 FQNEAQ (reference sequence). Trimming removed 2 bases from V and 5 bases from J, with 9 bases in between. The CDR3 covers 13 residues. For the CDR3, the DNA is TGTGCCAGCAGCTTAACTTTTACGGAGACCCAGTACTTC. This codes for CASSLTFTETQYF. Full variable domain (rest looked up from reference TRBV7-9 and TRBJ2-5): DTGVSQNPRHKITKRGQNVTFRCDPISEHNRLYWYRQTLGQGPEFLTYFQNEAQLEKSRLLSDRFSAERPKGSFSTLEIQRTEQGDSAMYLCASSLTFTETQYFGPGTRLLVL.

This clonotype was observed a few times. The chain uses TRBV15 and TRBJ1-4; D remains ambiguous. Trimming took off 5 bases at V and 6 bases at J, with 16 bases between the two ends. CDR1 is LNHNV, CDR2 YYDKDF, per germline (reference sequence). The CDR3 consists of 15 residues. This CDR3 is CATSGRVQVHEKLFF. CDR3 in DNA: TGTGCCACCAGCGGTCGGGTTCAGGTGCATGAAAAACTGTTTTTT.

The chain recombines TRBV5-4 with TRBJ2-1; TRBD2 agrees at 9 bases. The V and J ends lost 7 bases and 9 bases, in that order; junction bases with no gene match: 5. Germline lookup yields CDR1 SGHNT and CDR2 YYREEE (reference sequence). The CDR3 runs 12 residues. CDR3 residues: CASVRGGTEQFF. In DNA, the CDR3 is TGTGCCAGCGTGCGGGGGGGCACTGAGCAGTTCTTC.

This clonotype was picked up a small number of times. This chain's CDR3 is CASSLSAMNTEAFF. The CDR3 nucleotides are TGTGCCAGCAGTTTGTCAGCCATGAACACTGAAGCTTTCTTT. The chain employs TRBV12-3 or TRBV12-4 and TRBJ1-1; D gene uncertain. The CDR3 totals 14 residues. V was cut by 3 bases and J by 0 bases, with 8 bases left in between.

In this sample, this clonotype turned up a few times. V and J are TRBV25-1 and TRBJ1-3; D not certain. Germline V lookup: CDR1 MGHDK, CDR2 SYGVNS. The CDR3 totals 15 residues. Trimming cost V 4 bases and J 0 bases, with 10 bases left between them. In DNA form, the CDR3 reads TGTGCCAGCAGTGTAGGGTGGAGCTCTGGAAACACCATATATTTT. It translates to CASSVGWSSGNTIYF.

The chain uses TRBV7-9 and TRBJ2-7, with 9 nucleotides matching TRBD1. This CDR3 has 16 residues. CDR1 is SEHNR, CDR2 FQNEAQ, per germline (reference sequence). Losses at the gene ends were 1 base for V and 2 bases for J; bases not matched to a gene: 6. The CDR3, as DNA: TGTGCCAGCAGCTTAGTTCTCGGGACAGGGCCCTACGAGCAGTACGTC. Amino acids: CASSLVLGTGPYEQYV.

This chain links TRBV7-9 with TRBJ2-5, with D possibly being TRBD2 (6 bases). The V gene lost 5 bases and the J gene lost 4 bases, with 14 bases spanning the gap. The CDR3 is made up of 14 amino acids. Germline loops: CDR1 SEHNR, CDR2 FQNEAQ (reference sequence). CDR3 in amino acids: CASSLGLGAETQYF. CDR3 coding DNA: TGTGCCAGCAGCCTGGGACTCGGGGCAGAGACCCAGTACTTC. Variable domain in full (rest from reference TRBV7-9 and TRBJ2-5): DTGVSQNPRHKITKRGQNVTFRCDPISEHNRLYWYRQTLGQGPEFLTYFQNEAQLEKSRLLSDRFSAERPKGSFSTLEIQRTEQGDSAMYLCASSLGLGAETQYFGPGTRLLVL.

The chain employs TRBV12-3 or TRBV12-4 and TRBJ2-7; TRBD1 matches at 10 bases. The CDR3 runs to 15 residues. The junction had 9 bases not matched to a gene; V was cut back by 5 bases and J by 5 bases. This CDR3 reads CASSTTRDRGNEQYF. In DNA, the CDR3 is TGTGCCAGCAGTACAACCCGGGACAGGGGTAACGAGCAGTACTTC.

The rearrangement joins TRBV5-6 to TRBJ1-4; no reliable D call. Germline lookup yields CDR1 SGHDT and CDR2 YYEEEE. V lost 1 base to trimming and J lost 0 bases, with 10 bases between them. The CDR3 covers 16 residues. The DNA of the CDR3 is TGTGCCAGCAGCTTGTCGGAGTCTGCAACTAATGAAAAACTGTTTTTT. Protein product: CASSLSESATNEKLFF.

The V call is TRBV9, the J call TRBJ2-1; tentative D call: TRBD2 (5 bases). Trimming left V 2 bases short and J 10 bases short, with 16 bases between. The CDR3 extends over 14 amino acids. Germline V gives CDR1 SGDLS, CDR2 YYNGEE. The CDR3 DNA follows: TGTGCCAGCAGCGTGAGCGGCGCTTATGTCGAGCAGTTCTTC. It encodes CASSVSGAYVEQFF.

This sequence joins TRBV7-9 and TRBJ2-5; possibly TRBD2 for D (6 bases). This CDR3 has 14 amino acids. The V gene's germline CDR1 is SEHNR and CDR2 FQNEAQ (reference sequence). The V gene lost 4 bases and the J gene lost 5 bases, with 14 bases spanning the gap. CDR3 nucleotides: TGTGCCAGCAGCTCAACGGTGGCGGGGGAGACCCAGTACTTC. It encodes CASSSTVAGETQYF.

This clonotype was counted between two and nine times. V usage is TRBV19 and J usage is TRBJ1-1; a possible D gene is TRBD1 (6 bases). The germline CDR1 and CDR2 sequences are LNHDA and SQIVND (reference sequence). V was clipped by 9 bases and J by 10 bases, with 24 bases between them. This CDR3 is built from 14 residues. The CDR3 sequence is CASAPRDTTRGAFF. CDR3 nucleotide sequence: TGTGCCAGCGCCCCCCGGGACACCACTCGTGGAGCTTTCTTT.

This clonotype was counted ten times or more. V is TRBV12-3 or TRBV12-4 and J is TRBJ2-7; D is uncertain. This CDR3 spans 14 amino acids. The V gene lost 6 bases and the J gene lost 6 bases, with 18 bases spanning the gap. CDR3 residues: CASSHPGPGSEQYF. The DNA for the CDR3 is TGTGCCAGCAGCCACCCGGGCCCCGGCAGCGAGCAGTACTTC.

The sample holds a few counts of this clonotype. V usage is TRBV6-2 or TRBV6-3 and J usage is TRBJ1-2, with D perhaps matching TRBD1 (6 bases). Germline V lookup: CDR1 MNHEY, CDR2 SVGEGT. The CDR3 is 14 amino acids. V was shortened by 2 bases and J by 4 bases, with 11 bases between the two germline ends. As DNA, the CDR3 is TGTGCCAGCAGTTACCGGGACATACTCTATGGCTACACCTTC. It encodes CASSYRDILYGYTF.

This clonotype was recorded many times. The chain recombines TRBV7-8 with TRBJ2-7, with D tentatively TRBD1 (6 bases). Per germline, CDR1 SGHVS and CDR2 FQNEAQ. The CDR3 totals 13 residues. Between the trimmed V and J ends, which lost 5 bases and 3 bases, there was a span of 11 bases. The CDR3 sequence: CASSPRQDYEQYF. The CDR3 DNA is TGTGCCAGCAGCCCTCGACAGGACTACGAGCAGTACTTC.

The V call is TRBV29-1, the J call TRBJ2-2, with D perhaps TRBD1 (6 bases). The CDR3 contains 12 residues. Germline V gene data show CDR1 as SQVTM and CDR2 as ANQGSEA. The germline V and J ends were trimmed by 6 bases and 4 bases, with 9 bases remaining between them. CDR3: CSVHRVTGELFF. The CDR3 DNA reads TGCAGCGTCCACAGGGTCACCGGGGAGCTGTTTTTT.

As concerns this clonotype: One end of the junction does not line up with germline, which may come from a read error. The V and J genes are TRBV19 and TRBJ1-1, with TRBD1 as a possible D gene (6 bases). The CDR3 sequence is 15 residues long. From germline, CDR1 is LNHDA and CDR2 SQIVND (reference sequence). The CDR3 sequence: CASIIGRGRNTEAFF. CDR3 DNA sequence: TGTGCCAGTATTATAGGTAGGGGGAGAAACACTGAAGCTTTCTTT.

As DNA, the CDR3 is TGTGCCAGCAGCTTAGCGCAGCGGGGGTTAGATGAGCAGTTCTTC. Translated, it gives CASSLAQRGLDEQFF. This chain links TRBV11-1 with TRBJ2-1, with 8 bases that match TRBD2. V trimming: 0 bases; J trimming: 8 bases; junction bases outside the gene matches: 6. Looked up from germline, CDR1 is SGHAT and CDR2 is FQDESV (reference sequence). The CDR3 consists of 15 residues.

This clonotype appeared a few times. As DNA, the CDR3 is TGTGCCAGCTTTGCAGGGTACACAGATACGCAGTATTTT. This gives the protein CASFAGYTDTQYF. The chain recombines TRBV7-4 with TRBJ2-3, with D possibly being TRBD1 (5 bases). The CDR3 is 13 residues long. Trimming shortened V by 8 bases and J by 2 bases, and 11 bases separated the two germline ends. Germline V gives CDR1 SGHVT, CDR2 SQSDAQ.

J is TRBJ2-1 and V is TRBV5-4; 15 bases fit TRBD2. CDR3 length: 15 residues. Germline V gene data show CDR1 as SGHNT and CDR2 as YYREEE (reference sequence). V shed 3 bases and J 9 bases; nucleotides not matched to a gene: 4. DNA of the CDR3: TGTGCCAGCAGCTCGGGACTAGCGGGGGGTGGTGAGCAGTTCTTC. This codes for CASSSGLAGGGEQFF. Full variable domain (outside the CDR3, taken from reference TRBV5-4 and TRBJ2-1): ETGVTQSPTHLIKTRGQQVTLRCSSQSGHNTVSWYQQALGQGPQFIFQYYREEENGRGNFPPRFSGLQFPNYSSELNVNALELDDSALYLCASSSGLAGGGEQFFGPGTRLTVL.

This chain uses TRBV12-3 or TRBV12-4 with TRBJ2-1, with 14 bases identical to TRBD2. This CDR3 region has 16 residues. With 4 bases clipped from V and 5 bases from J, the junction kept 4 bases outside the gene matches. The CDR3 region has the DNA TGTGCCAGCAGTTCAGGGACTAGCGGGGGCCACAATGAGCAGTTCTTC. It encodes CASSSGTSGGHNEQFF.

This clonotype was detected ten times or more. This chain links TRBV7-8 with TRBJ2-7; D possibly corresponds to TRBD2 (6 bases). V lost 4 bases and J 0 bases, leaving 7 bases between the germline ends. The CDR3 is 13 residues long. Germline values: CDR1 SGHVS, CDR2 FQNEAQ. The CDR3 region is CASSSGGSYEQYF. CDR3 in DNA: TGTGCCAGCAGCTCCGGGGGCTCCTACGAGCAGTACTTC.